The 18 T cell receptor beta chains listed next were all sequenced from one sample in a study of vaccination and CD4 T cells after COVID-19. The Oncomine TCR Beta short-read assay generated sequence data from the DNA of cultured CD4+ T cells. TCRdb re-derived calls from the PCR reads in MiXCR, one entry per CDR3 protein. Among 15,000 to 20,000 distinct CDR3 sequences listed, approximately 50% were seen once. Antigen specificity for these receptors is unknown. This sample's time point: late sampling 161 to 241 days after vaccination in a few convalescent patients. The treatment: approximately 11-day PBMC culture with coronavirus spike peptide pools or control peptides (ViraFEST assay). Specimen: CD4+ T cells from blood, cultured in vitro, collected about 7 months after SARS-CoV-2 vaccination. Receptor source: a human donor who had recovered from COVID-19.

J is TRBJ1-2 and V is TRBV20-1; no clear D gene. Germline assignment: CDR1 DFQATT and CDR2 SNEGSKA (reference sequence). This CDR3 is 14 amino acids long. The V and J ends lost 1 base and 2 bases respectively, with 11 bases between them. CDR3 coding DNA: TGCAGTGCTAGAGGATCCCGGACGAACTATGGCTACACCTTC. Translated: CSARGSRTNYGYTF.

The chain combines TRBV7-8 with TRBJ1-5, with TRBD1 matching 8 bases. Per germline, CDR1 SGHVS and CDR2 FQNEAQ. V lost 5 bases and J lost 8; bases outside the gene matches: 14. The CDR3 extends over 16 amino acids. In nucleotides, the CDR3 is TGTGCCAGCAGCAAAGCACCGGGACAGGACCTTAAGCCCCAGCATTTT. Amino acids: CASSKAPGQDLKPQHF.

The CDR3 nucleotides read TGCAGTGCTAGTGGGTTAGCGGGAGGTTTCAAGGAATACCAAGAGACCCAGTACTTC. As protein: CSASGLAGGFKEYQETQYF. This sequence joins TRBV20-1 and TRBJ2-5, with 10 bases aligning to TRBD2. Germline V gene sequence: CDR1 DFQATT, CDR2 SNEGSKA (reference sequence). CDR3 length: 19 amino acids. Trimming cost V 3 bases and J 0 bases; bases outside gene matches: 16.

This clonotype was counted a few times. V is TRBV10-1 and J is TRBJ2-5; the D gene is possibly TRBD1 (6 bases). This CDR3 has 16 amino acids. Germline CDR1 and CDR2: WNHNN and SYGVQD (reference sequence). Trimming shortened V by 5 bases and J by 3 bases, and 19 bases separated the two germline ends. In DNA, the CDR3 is TGCGCCAGCAGTTGGACAGACGGAGAGCTCGAAGAGACCCAGTACTTC. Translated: CASSWTDGELEETQYF.

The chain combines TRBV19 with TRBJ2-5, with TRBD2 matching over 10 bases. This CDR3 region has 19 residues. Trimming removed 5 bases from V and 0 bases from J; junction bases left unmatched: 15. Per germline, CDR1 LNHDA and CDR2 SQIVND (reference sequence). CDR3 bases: TGTGCCAGTAGTCCTACTAGCGGGATCGGATGGGGGTACCAAGAGACCCAGTACTTC. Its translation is CASSPTSGIGWGYQETQYF.

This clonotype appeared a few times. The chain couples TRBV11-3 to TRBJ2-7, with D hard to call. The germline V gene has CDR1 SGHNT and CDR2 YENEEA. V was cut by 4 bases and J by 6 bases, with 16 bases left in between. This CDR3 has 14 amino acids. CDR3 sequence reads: CASSSGPSEGEQYF. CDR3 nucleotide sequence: TGTGCCAGCAGCTCCGGACCCTCGGAAGGCGAGCAGTACTTC.

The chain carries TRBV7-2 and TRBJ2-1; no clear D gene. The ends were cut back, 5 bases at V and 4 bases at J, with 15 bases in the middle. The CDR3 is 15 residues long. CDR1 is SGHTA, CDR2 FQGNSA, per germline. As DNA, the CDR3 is TGTGCCAGCAGCCCCCTACCTGCCGCGTACAATGAGCAGTTCTTC. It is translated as CASSPLPAAYNEQFF.

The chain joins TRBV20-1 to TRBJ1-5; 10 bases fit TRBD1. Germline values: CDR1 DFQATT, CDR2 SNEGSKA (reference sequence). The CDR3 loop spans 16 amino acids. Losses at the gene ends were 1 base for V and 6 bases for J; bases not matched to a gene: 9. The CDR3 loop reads CSARVAGQGVFQPQHF. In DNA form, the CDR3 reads TGCAGTGCTAGAGTGGCCGGACAGGGGGTTTTTCAGCCCCAGCATTTT.

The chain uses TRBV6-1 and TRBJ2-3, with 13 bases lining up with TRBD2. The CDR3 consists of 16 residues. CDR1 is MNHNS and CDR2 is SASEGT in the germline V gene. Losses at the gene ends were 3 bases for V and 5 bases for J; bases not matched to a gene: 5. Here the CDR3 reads CASSDRGLAGKDTQYF. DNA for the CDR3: TGTGCCAGCAGTGACCGGGGACTAGCGGGGAAAGATACGCAGTATTTT.

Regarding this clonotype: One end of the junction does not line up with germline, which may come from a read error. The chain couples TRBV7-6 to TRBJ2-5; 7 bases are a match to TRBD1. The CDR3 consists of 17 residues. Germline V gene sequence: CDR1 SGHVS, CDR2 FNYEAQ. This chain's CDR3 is CASSPATGPGGLESQYF. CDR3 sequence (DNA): TGTGCCAGCAGCCCCGCCACGGGCCCAGGGGGATTAGAGTCCCAGTACTTC.

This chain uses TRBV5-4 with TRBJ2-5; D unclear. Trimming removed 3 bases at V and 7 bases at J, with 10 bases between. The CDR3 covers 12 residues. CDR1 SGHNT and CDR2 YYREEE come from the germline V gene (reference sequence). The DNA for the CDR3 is TGTGCCAGCAGCTACGACGAAAGGACCCAGTACTTC. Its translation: CASSYDERTQYF.

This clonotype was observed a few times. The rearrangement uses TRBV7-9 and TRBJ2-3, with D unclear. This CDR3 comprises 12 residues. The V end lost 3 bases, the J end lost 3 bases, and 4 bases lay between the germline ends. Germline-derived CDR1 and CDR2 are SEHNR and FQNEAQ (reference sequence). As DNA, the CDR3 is TGTGCCAGCAGCTTTGGGACAGATACGCAGTATTTT. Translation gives CASSFGTDTQYF.

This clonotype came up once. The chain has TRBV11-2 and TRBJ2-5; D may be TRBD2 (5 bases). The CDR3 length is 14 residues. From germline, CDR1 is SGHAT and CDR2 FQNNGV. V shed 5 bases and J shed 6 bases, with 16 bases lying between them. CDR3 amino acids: CASSGPGSSKTQYF. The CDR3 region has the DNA TGTGCCAGCAGCGGGCCGGGATCTAGCAAGACCCAGTACTTC. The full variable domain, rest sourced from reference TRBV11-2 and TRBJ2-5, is EAGVAQSPRYKIIEKRQSVAFWCNPISGHATLYWYQQILGQGPKLLIQFQNNGVVDDSQLPKDRFSAERLKGVDSTLKIQPAKLEDSAVYLCASSGPGSSKTQYFGPGTRLLVL.

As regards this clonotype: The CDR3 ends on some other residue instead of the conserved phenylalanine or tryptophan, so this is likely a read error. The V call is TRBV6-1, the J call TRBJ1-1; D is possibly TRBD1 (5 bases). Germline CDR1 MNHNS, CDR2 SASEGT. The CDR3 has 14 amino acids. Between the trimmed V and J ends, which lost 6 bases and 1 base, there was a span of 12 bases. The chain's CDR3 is CASRLTGANTEAFS. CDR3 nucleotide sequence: TGTGCCAGCAGGTTAACAGGAGCGAACACTGAAGCTTTCTCT.

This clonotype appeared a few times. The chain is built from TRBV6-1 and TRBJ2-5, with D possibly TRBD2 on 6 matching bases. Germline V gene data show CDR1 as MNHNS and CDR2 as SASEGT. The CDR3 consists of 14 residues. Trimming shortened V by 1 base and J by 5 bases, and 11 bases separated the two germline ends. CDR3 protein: CASSEVLARETQYF. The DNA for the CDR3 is TGTGCCAGCAGTGAAGTGCTAGCGCGGGAGACCCAGTACTTC.

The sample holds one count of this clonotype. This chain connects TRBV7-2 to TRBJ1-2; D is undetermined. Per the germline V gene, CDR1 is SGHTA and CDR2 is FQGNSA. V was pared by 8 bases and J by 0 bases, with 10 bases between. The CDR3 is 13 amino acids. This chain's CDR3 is CASGDRTNYGYTF. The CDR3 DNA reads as TGTGCCAGCGGCGATAGGACTAACTATGGCTACACCTTC.

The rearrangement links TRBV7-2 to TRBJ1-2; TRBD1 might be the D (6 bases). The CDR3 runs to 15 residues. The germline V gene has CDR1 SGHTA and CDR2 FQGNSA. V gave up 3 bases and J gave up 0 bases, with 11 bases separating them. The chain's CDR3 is CASSLNRGANYGYTF. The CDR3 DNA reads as TGTGCCAGCAGCTTGAATAGGGGGGCTAACTATGGCTACACCTTC. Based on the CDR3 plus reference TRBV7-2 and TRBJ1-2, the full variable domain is GAGVSQSPSNKVTEKGKDVELRCDPISGHTALYWYRQSLGQGLEFLIYFQGNSAPDKSGLPSDRFSAERTGGSVSTLTIQRTQQEDSAVYLCASSLNRGANYGYTFGSGTRLTVV.

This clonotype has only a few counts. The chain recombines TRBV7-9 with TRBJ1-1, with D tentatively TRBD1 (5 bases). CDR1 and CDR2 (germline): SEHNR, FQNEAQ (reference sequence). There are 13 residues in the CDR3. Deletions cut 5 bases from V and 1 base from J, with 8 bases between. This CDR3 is CASSLGQNTEAFF. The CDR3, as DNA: TGTGCCAGCAGCCTTGGACAGAACACTGAAGCTTTCTTT.